This T cell receptor beta chain was sequenced for a study of siplizumab effects on memory and regulatory T cells. Study conclusions and caveats: Solely a minor proportion of alloreactive clones could be assigned to unstimulated subsets. Apparently more diverse than memory cells, naive T cells also seemed major alloresponse contributors. The majority of clones, roughly 80-95% of proliferating CD4+ or CD8+ clones, lacked an assignable naive or memory phenotype.

Clones were read by immunoSEQ multiplex PCR, and TCRdb kept only the in-frame ones, dropping some. The sample comprises around 100,000 clones, over 90% of which are singletons, and 0.62% rests with the top ten. Concerning this clone itself: The antigen remains unidentified.

This CDR3 is built from 14 residues. Germline V lookup: CDR1 SGHTA, CDR2 FQGTGA. V shed 8 bases and J shed 4 bases, with 14 bases lying between them. The clonotype was recovered from a human donor in good health. The sequenced sample was Tregs sorted from blood. The chain carries TRBV7-3 and TRBJ2-2; D possibly uses TRBD1 or TRBD2 (5 bases each). This CDR3 reads CASGAGRATGELFF. DNA for the CDR3: TGTGCCAGCGGGGCAGGGCGGGCCACCGGGGAGCTGTTTTTT.